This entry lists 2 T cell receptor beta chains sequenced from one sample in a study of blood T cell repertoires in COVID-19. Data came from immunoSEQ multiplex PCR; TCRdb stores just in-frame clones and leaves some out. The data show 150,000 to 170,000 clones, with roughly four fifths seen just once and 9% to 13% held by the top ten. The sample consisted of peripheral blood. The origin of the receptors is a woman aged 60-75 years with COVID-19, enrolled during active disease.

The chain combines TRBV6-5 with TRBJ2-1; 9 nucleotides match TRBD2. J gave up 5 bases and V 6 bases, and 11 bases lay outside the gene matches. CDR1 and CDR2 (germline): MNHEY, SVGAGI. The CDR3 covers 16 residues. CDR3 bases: TGTGCCAGCAGCTACCGAACGACTAGCGGACACAATGAGCAGTTCTTC. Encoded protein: CASSYRTTSGHNEQFF.

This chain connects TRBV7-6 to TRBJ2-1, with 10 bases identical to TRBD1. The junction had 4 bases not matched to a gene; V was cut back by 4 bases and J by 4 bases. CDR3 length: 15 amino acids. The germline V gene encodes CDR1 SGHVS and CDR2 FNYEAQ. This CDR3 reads CASSSLGQGYNEQFF. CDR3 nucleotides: TGTGCCAGCAGCTCACTGGGACAGGGGTACAATGAGCAGTTCTTC.